This record concerns one T cell receptor beta chain sequence. The record originates from a study of blood T cells in healthy people across ages. Sample-barcoded 5' priming and a J-beta primer mix drove a second PCR of roughly 7 to 11 cycles. TCRdb analysed the 5' RACE reads with MiXCR anew, one entry per CDR3 protein. In the table there are nearly 800,000 distinct CDR3 sequences, about 25% of which are singletons. V gave up 8 bases and J gave up 7 bases, with 18 bases separating them. The CDR3 length is 14 residues. The study drew donors from healthy Caucasian individuals in Russia aged about 6 to 90. Every donor provided 8.5 to 10 milliliters of peripheral blood. The sample was also linked to a second study, of T cells of mothers and their children. That paper notes: A few healthy Caucasian mothers gave samples, and so did their six children.

The sample consisted of blood. The J gene is TRBJ2-1, the V gene TRBV12-3 or TRBV12-4; no definite D call. This TCR was sampled from a boy younger than 18 in good health. The CDR3: CASGESLIWNEQFF. The CDR3 DNA reads as TGTGCCAGCGGGGAATCACTCATTTGGAATGAGCAGTTCTTC.